Listed here are 27 T cell receptor beta chains from one sample, sequenced in a study of cytomegalovirus exposure and HLA in healthy donors. Primers for the PCR totalled 60 Vbeta and 13 Jbeta. This table comes from immunoSEQ multiplex PCR, and its TCRdb copy is limited to in-frame clones, with some not included. This table lists approximately 100,000 clones. The sequencing sample was made of PBMCs. The receptor source for this set is a man in his fifties in good health and CMV-seronegative.

V usage is TRBV5-6 and J usage is TRBJ1-4, with 8 bases aligning to TRBD1. This CDR3 is built from 14 residues. Germline CDR1 and CDR2: SGHDT and YYEEEE. Trimming cost V 1 base and J 6 bases; bases outside gene matches: 2. The CDR3 coding sequence is TGTGCCAGCAGCTTGTCAGGGGGCGATGAAAAACTGTTTTTT. Its translation: CASSLSGGDEKLFF.

The chain employs TRBV5-5 and TRBJ2-3; a weak D match, TRBD2 (7 bases). This CDR3 has 16 amino acids. The V gene lost 4 bases and the J gene lost 3 bases, with 18 bases spanning the gap. Germline CDR1 is SGHKS and CDR2 is YYEKEE (reference sequence). The CDR3 region has the DNA TGTGCCAGCAGCGGGGGGGCGCGGGGACTTACAGATACGCAGTATTTT. The encoded protein is CASSGGARGLTDTQYF.

The J gene is TRBJ2-7, the V gene TRBV9; TRBD2 matches 11 bases. The CDR3 length is 16 residues. With 3 bases clipped from V and 0 bases from J, the junction kept 5 bases outside the gene matches. Germline V lookup: CDR1 SGDLS, CDR2 YYNGEE. CDR3 sequence reads: CASSATGTSGSYEQYF. CDR3 DNA sequence: TGTGCCAGCAGCGCCACCGGGACTAGCGGCTCCTACGAGCAGTACTTC.

This rearrangement joins TRBV7-2 to TRBJ2-1; D possibly corresponds to TRBD2 (5 bases). CDR1 and CDR2 from the germline V gene are SGHTA and FQGNSA. The CDR3 has 12 amino acids. Trimming stripped 8 bases from V and 8 bases from J, with 13 bases between. The CDR3 DNA sequence: TGTGCCAGCGAGGGAGTCGGAGATGAGCAGTTCTTC. Translating gives CASEGVGDEQFF.

The V and J genes are TRBV4-1 and TRBJ2-1; 10 nucleotides align to TRBD2. V lost 5 bases and J lost 8; bases outside the gene matches: 15. The CDR3 runs 17 residues. Looked up from germline, CDR1 is MGHRA and CDR2 is YSYEKL. The CDR3 sequence is CASSFRRASGSHDEQFF. Here the CDR3 DNA reads TGCGCCAGCAGCTTTCGAAGGGCTAGCGGGAGTCACGATGAGCAGTTCTTC.

The chain uses TRBV7-2 and TRBJ2-5, with 12 nucleotides matching TRBD2. The germline CDR1 and CDR2 sequences are SGHTA and FQGNSA. With V trimmed by 10 bases and J by 9 bases, 12 bases remained unmatched. The CDR3 covers 14 residues. The CDR3 reads CATQLAGGRTAQYF. The CDR3 DNA follows: TGTGCCACCCAGCTAGCGGGAGGGCGAACGGCCCAGTACTTC. Supplemented by reference TRBV7-2 and TRBJ2-5, the full variable domain reads GAGVSQSPSNKVTEKGKDVELRCDPISGHTALYWYRQSLGQGLEFLIYFQGNSAPDKSGLPSDRFSAERTGGSVSTLTIQRTQQEDSAVYLCATQLAGGRTAQYFGPGTRLLVL.

The rearrangement joins TRBV5-6 to TRBJ1-2, with a tentative D call TRBD1 (5 bases). Trimming removed 3 bases at V and 8 bases at J, with 14 bases between. The germline V gene has CDR1 SGHDT and CDR2 YYEEEE. The CDR3 spans 13 residues. CDR3 nucleotides: TGTGCCAGCAGCTCCTTTCAGGGTCGAGGCTACACCTTC. Its translation: CASSSFQGRGYTF.

The V call is TRBV5-1, the J call TRBJ2-4; tentatively, D is TRBD2 (7 bases). The CDR3 totals 14 residues. Trimming removed 4 bases at V and 8 bases at J, with 16 bases between. CDR1 and CDR2 (germline): SGHRS, YFSETQ. CDR3 region: CASSGGSGGDIQYF. The CDR3, as DNA: TGCGCCAGCAGCGGGGGCTCTGGGGGGGACATTCAGTACTTC.

V usage is TRBV7-9 and J usage is TRBJ1-1, with D tentatively TRBD1 (6 bases). Germline V lookup: CDR1 SEHNR, CDR2 FQNEAQ (reference sequence). The CDR3 totals 15 residues. Trimming left V 4 bases short and J 10 bases short, with 22 bases between. The DNA for the CDR3 is TGTGCCAGCAGCTCACCGGGACAACTAATTGACGGAGCTTTCTTT. As protein: CASSSPGQLIDGAFF. The full variable domain, with the rest looked up from reference TRBV7-9 and TRBJ1-1, is DTGVSQNPRHKITKRGQNVTFRCDPISEHNRLYWYRQTLGQGPEFLTYFQNEAQLEKSRLLSDRFSAERPKGSFSTLEIQRTEQGDSAMYLCASSSPGQLIDGAFFGQGTRLTVV.

The chain combines TRBV6-6 with TRBJ2-5, with a tentative D call TRBD2 (6 bases). Trimming removed 5 bases at V and 5 bases at J, with 18 bases between. The CDR3 has 15 amino acids. From germline, CDR1 is MNHNY and CDR2 SVGAGI (reference sequence). The CDR3 region has the DNA TGTGCCAGCAGTCTTGGGACGGGAGAACGGGAGACCCAGTACTTC. Translating gives CASSLGTGERETQYF.

The chain carries TRBV10-1 and TRBJ2-7; a possible D gene is TRBD2 (5 bases). Germline lookup yields CDR1 WNHNN and CDR2 SYGVQD (reference sequence). This CDR3 spans 14 amino acids. The V end lost 3 bases, the J end lost 0 bases, and 9 bases lay between the germline ends. The CDR3 sequence is CASSDSGSSYEQYF. The DNA of the CDR3 is TGCGCCAGCAGTGACTCGGGGAGCTCCTACGAGCAGTACTTC.

The chain employs TRBV11-3 and TRBJ2-7; TRBD1 might be the D (6 bases). The CDR3 sequence is 15 residues long. The germline V gene encodes CDR1 SGHNT and CDR2 YENEEA. V dropped 2 bases and J dropped 5 bases, with 16 bases sitting between them. The CDR3, as DNA: TGTGCCAGCAGCTTACTGACAGGTTCGATGGACGAGCAGTACTTC. Its translation: CASSLLTGSMDEQYF.

The chain joins TRBV6-5 to TRBJ2-3, with 12 positions matching TRBD2. Trimming took 6 bases from V and 4 from J; bases not matched to a gene: 2. This CDR3 spans 14 amino acids. Germline-derived CDR1 and CDR2 are MNHEY and SVGAGI. The CDR3: CASRLAGGADTQYF. For the CDR3, the DNA is TGTGCCAGCAGACTAGCGGGAGGTGCAGATACGCAGTATTTT.

The chain joins TRBV14 to TRBJ2-1; 9 bases match TRBD2. Trimming cost V 3 bases and J 8 bases; bases outside gene matches: 14. Germline CDR1 and CDR2: SGHDN and FVKESK. This CDR3 contains 17 residues. The CDR3 loop is CASSQVTLGLAYDEQFF. The CDR3 coding sequence is TGTGCCAGCAGCCAGGTAACGTTGGGACTAGCATACGATGAGCAGTTCTTC.

The chain has TRBV4-1 and TRBJ1-2, with D perhaps matching TRBD1 (6 bases). Germline loops: CDR1 MGHRA, CDR2 YSYEKL. Trimming removed 2 bases from V and 5 bases from J, with 15 bases in between. The CDR3 covers 15 residues. The CDR3 here is CASSQTRTARYGYTF. CDR3 in DNA: TGCGCCAGCAGCCAAACCAGGACAGCCCGATATGGCTACACCTTC.

The genes are TRBV6-1 and TRBJ1-5; D remains unclear. The CDR3 contains 13 residues. The ends were cut back, 4 bases at V and 1 base at J, with 5 bases in the middle. CDR1 is MNHNS, CDR2 SASEGT, per germline. CDR3 sequence reads: CASSAESNQPQHF. The CDR3 DNA sequence: TGTGCCAGCAGTGCGGAGAGCAATCAGCCCCAGCATTTT.

This chain uses TRBV11-3 with TRBJ1-1; 8 bases map to TRBD1. CDR3 length equals 15 residues. V lost 5 bases to trimming and J lost 4 bases; unmatched junction nucleotides: 9. CDR1 is SGHNT, CDR2 YENEEA, per germline. CDR3 sequence reads: CASSPSTGEGTEAFF. As DNA, the CDR3 is TGTGCCAGCAGCCCCTCGACAGGGGAGGGCACTGAAGCTTTCTTT.

The J gene is TRBJ2-3, the V gene TRBV4-1; TRBD1 might be the D (5 bases). The CDR3 has 13 residues. Germline values: CDR1 MGHRA, CDR2 YSYEKL. V lost 4 bases to trimming and J lost 9 bases, with 14 bases between them. CDR3 amino acids: CASSLPDSRTQYF. For the CDR3, the DNA is TGCGCCAGCAGCCTACCAGACAGTCGCACGCAGTATTTT.

The V gene is TRBV29-1, the J gene TRBJ2-2; a possible D gene is TRBD1 (6 bases). Germline CDR1 is SQVTM and CDR2 is ANQGSEA. CDR3 size: 14 residues. The ends were cut back, 6 bases at V and 5 bases at J, with 16 bases in the middle. DNA of the CDR3: TGCAGCGTCCTCACCGGGACATATACCGGGGAGCTGTTTTTT. Protein: CSVLTGTYTGELFF.

The chain couples TRBV5-1 to TRBJ2-2; tentative D call: TRBD2 (5 bases). Germline assignment: CDR1 SGHRS and CDR2 YFSETQ. V was shortened by 6 bases and J by 5 bases, with 11 bases between the two germline ends. The CDR3 totals 13 residues. The CDR3 DNA reads TGCGCCAGCAACCTGGACTGGACCGGGGAGCTGTTTTTT. Translation: CASNLDWTGELFF.

The gene calls are TRBV6-5 and TRBJ1-2; a possible D gene is TRBD1 (5 bases). The V and J ends lost 7 bases and 4 bases respectively, with 16 bases between them. Germline V gene data show CDR1 as MNHEY and CDR2 as SVGAGI. The CDR3 runs to 14 residues. The CDR3 is CASKSTGRVYGYTF. The CDR3, as DNA: TGTGCCAGCAAATCCACGGGCAGGGTCTATGGCTACACCTTC.

The V call is TRBV5-6, the J call TRBJ1-2, with D perhaps TRBD1 (6 bases). Germline CDR1 is SGHDT and CDR2 is YYEEEE. The CDR3 runs 13 residues. Trimming pared 8 bases from V and 6 bases from J, leaving 17 bases between. The CDR3 DNA is TGTGCCAGTAGCCGGGGGGGCTTGGATGGCTACACCTTC. This sequence encodes CASSRGGLDGYTF.

The chain combines TRBV14 with TRBJ2-7, with 7 bases matching TRBD1. The germline CDR1 and CDR2 sequences are SGHDN and FVKESK. V was clipped by 4 bases and J by 4 bases; unmatched bases: 1. The CDR3 contains 12 residues. CDR3 region: CASSRQGYEQYF. In nucleotides, the CDR3 is TGTGCCAGCAGCCGACAGGGATACGAGCAGTACTTC.

The rearrangement uses TRBV6-5 and TRBJ2-2; a possible D gene is TRBD2 (5 bases). The germline V and J ends were trimmed by 8 bases and 2 bases, with 12 bases remaining between them. Germline values: CDR1 MNHEY, CDR2 SVGAGI. The CDR3 has 14 residues. CDR3 bases: TGTGCCAGCGTAGGGAGAGGTAACACCGGGGAGCTGTTTTTT. This translates into CASVGRGNTGELFF.

The rearrangement links TRBV7-2 to TRBJ2-1, with a possible D match to TRBD1 (5 bases). The CDR3 is 13 residues long. Germline V lookup: CDR1 SGHTA, CDR2 FQGNSA. V lost 1 base and J lost 12, with 13 bases in between. The chain's CDR3 is CASSLEGAIRQFF. CDR3 DNA sequence: TGTGCCAGCAGCTTAGAAGGGGCTATCCGGCAGTTCTTC.

The chain's CDR3 is CASSLGLLTQYF. In DNA form, the CDR3 reads TGTGCCAGCAGCCTGGGGCTCTTGACCCAGTACTTC. This chain uses TRBV14 with TRBJ2-5; D might be TRBD1 (5 bases). Deletions cut 4 bases from V and 7 bases from J, with 10 bases between. This CDR3 is built from 12 residues. Germline V gives CDR1 SGHDN, CDR2 FVKESK.

The gene calls are TRBV30 and TRBJ2-5; possibly TRBD1 for D (6 bases). Germline V gene data show CDR1 as GTSNPN and CDR2 as SVGIG (reference sequence). The CDR3 extends over 15 amino acids. V was pared by 3 bases and J by 1 base, with 15 bases between. CDR3 DNA sequence: TGTGCCTGGAGCACCCGAGGGGGAACCCAAGAGACCCAGTACTTC. It is translated as CAWSTRGGTQETQYF.